Reported below is one T cell receptor (beta chain). What this receptor recognizes is not known. No qualities accompany the bases; no much larger clone lies one base away. This sample was taken from a study of regulatory T cells in long-lasting Graves disease (dated by TCRdb to about 2021). Turning to the overall study: Persistent Graves' disease was defined as antithyroid drug treatment for over 5 years with persistently positive TSH receptor autoantibodies. This study used TCR sequencing and RNA sequencing of peripheral blood to compare persistent Graves' disease patients against newly diagnosed Graves' disease patients. The study was registered as a clinical trial and conducted in China. A total of some 35 samples underwent TCR sequencing, from about 13 patients with persistent Graves' disease and approximately 20 patients with newly diagnosed Graves' disease. Persistent Graves' disease patients in the clinical cohort had taken antithyroid drugs for roughly ten years on average. The paper as a whole reports these results and caveats: A larger number of public clonotypes was shared among persistent patients (about 2,700) than among newly diagnosed patients (about 990). The authors acknowledged the small sample size as a limitation that may reduce accuracy. Preferential use of TRBV28, TRBJ1-2 and TRBJ2-5 was observed in persistent disease, whereas TRBV20-1 and TRBJ2-1 were favored in newly diagnosed disease. Peripheral blood alone was examined, since thyroid tissue, which constituted the primary lesion, could not be accessed. Sequencing and analysis were limited to the TCR beta chain. Persistent Graves' disease patients showed lower TCR Shannon entropy and fewer highly expanded clones than newly diagnosed patients, suggesting clonal expansion.

The library was produced with multiplex PCR. This sample was sequenced with an Illumina HiSeq 4000. To build TCR beta libraries, CDR3 regions were amplified by Arm-PCR using iRepertoire HTBI primers. Before sequencing, the PCR products went through gel purification. Per the source publication's procedure: Gene usage analysis of CDR3 amino acid clonotypes relied on the roughly 60 TRBV and 14 TRBJ segments identified across samples. COPE and FqMerger were used to merge the filtered high-quality paired reads into contigs. BLAST was used to align contigs to the IMGT TRBV, TRBD and TRBJ reference genes, and CDR3 was defined following IMGT. Any clonotype with a frequency above 0.1% was counted as a highly expanded clone. Shannon entropy served as the measure of repertoire diversity, while the Gini coefficient captured V-J evenness. A clonotype found in more than one individual was treated as public. In TCRdb, the public reads were trimmed at Q25 with fastp and aligned with MiXCR, with productive beta chains retained. One record per CDR3 amino acid sequence lists the most common genes and DNA. TCRdb's processing, not the study's, gives the V and J calls here. In all, the sample holds a few hundred thousand distinct CDR3 sequences, and roughly a fifth of those were seen once. The top ten clonotypes cover approximately 60% of the sample.

The sample's time point label is to be understood as: persistent/refractory GD, antithyroid drugs over 5 years with positive TRAb. For both TCR sequencing and RNA sequencing, RNA was extracted from PBMCs using TRIzol. The diagnosis of Graves' disease was made according to American Thyroid Association guidelines. Recruitment of patients was carried out at an endocrinology department in Xi'an, China. From each patient, approximately 10 milliliters of peripheral blood was collected into an EDTA anticoagulant tube. Ficoll Paque Plus density gradient separation was used to isolate PBMCs, and no further T cell sorting was performed. An Agilent 2100 Bioanalyzer and agarose gel were used to assess RNA quality, and a NanoDrop 2000 was used to measure RNA concentration. CDR1 and CDR2, looked up from the germline V gene, are SGHAT and FQNNGV. The CDR3 numbers 13 residues from cysteine through phenylalanine. Only the CDR3 portion is preserved as DNA: 39 bases, with reading frame beginning at the first base. A distance of 11 bases separates the germline ends of V and J, which lose 2 bases and 6 bases respectively.

The chain couples TRBV11-2 to TRBJ2-7, with the D gene not confidently named. The source is a female donor with Graves disease. The source was peripheral blood mononuclear cells (PBMCs), collected when the disease was refractory, from a patient treated with antithyroid drugs. The nucleotide sequence is TGTGCCAGCAGCTTAACGTCGGGCAGCGAGCAGTACTTC. Its amino acids are CASSLTSGSEQYF.